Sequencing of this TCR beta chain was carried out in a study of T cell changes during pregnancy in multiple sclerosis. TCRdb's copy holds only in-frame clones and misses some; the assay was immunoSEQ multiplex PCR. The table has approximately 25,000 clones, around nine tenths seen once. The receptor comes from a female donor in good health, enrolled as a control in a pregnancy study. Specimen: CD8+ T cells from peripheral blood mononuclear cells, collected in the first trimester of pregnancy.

This CDR3 is CASRPGEKTQYF. In DNA form, the CDR3 reads TGTGCCAGCAGGCCCGGGGAGAAGACCCAGTACTTC. J is TRBJ2-5 and V is TRBV28; D is possibly TRBD2 (5 bases). The length of the CDR3 is 12 residues. V lost 6 bases, J lost 6 bases, and 11 bases lay in between. From germline, CDR1 is MDHEN and CDR2 SYDVKM.